The source of this TCR beta chain is a study of CD8 T cells in ankylosing spondylitis. Study conclusions and caveats: Before this, some motif variants had been reported in reactive arthritis synovial fluid and blood. Characteristic of ankylosing spondylitis blood, it appeared, was a TCR beta motif comprising about 8 highly homologous variants.

The table lists this clonotype with many counts. Antigen specificity is unknown. This CDR3 is 14 amino acids long. Deletions cut 3 bases from V and 6 bases from J, with 11 bases between. The germline V gene has CDR1 LGHDT and CDR2 YNNKEL (reference sequence). Using quantitative 5'-RACE with molecular barcodes, the authors made TCR beta libraries. MiXCR was run by TCRdb on the 5' RACE reads, yielding one entry per CDR3 protein. The profile covers 45,000 or so distinct CDR3 sequences, with approximately 10% appearing a single time and about 1.4% taken by the ten largest. The chain recombines TRBV3-1 with TRBJ2-2, with D possibly TRBD1 on 6 matching bases. This TCR was recovered from a male donor with ankylosing spondylitis or in good health (not recorded which). Sequencing was carried out using blood, either unsorted or a sorted T cell fraction (not recorded which). CDR3 sequence reads: CASSQMKGAGELFF. Here the CDR3 DNA reads TGTGCCAGCAGCCAGATGAAGGGGGCCGGGGAGCTGTTTTTT.